This entry lists 30 T cell receptor beta chains sequenced from one sample in a study of T-cell reconstitution after alpha-beta-depleted transplantation in children. Library preparation (for TCRbeta) was performed with unique molecular identifiers. TCRdb reprocessed the PCR reads with MiXCR, giving one entry per CDR3 protein. The data show hundreds of thousands of distinct CDR3 sequences, roughly an eighth seen once. The specimen was PBMCs from the stem cell graft donor, collected from the stem cell graft. Every receptor here comes from a human donor who donated a stem cell graft to a child with combined immunodeficiency.

Of note for this clonotype: Since a much larger clone is just one base distant, this may be a read error. This chain connects TRBV28 to TRBJ2-1; TRBD2 matches at 7 bases. With V trimmed by 2 bases and J by 8 bases, 18 bases remained unmatched. In germline, CDR1 is MDHEN, CDR2 SYDVKM. This CDR3 is built from 18 residues. The CDR3 sequence is CASSLGLGEGRGGDEQFF. In DNA, the CDR3 is TGTGCCAGCAGTTTAGGGCTAGGGGAGGGTCGAGGAGGGGATGAGCAGTTCTTC.

This clonotype was counted at least ten times. The chain employs TRBV4-3 and TRBJ2-2, with unresolved D. Germline V CDR1 and CDR2: LGHNA, YSLEER. V was clipped by 0 bases and J by 0 bases, with 8 bases between them. CDR3 length: 16 residues. The chain's CDR3 is CASSQEWTANTGELFF. The CDR3 DNA follows: TGCGCCAGCAGCCAAGAGTGGACGGCGAACACCGGGGAGCTGTTTTTT.

The CDR3, as DNA: TGTGCCAGCAGCTCTGGGACGGCGGTTTGGTCTGGGCCCCAGCATTTT. Protein product: CASSSGTAVWSGPQHF. The chain is built from TRBV12-3 or TRBV12-4 and TRBJ1-5, with D possibly matching TRBD1 (5 bases). This CDR3 spans 16 amino acids. Between the trimmed V and J ends, which lost 6 bases and 9 bases, there was a span of 24 bases.

The chain joins TRBV12-3 or TRBV12-4 to TRBJ2-7; D is perhaps TRBD1 (6 bases). The CDR3 is 17 amino acids. V was trimmed by 6 bases and J by 2 bases, leaving 23 bases between them. DNA for the CDR3: TGTGCCAGCAGCTCCCATACAGGGTCTTTTTTCCCCTACGAGCAGTACTTC. It is translated as CASSSHTGSFFPYEQYF.

This clonotype came up a few times. The chain couples TRBV7-3 to TRBJ2-5; D call uncertain. Per germline, CDR1 SGHTA and CDR2 FQGTGA. The CDR3 is 13 amino acids. V shed 2 bases and J shed 4 bases, with 8 bases lying between them. The CDR3 DNA reads as TGTGCCAGCAGCTTATCACGGTCAGAGACCCAGTACTTC. Translated: CASSLSRSETQYF.

The sample holds a few counts of this clonotype. The chain combines TRBV12-3 or TRBV12-4 with TRBJ1-2; D perhaps matches TRBD1 (5 bases). Trimming left V 5 bases short and J 4 bases short, with 14 bases between. CDR3 length equals 14 residues. The CDR3 is CASSIRAFRYGYTF. The CDR3 region has the DNA TGTGCCAGCAGTATCAGGGCTTTTCGCTATGGCTACACCTTC.

Ten or more counts support this clonotype. The genes are TRBV27 and TRBJ1-2; the match to TRBD1 covers 8 bases. The CDR3 covers 13 residues. Trimming at V came to 5 bases and at J to 7 bases, leaving 6 bases not matched to a gene. From germline, CDR1 is MNHEY and CDR2 SMNVEV (reference sequence). CDR3 sequence reads: CASSGDRGGGYTF. Here the CDR3 DNA reads TGTGCCAGCAGTGGAGACAGGGGTGGTGGCTACACCTTC.

In its sample, this clonotype was seen many times. The V gene is TRBV7-9, the J gene TRBJ1-4, with D perhaps matching TRBD1 (6 bases). The CDR3 length is 13 residues. The V gene's germline CDR1 is SEHNR and CDR2 FQNEAQ (reference sequence). V was trimmed by 5 bases and J by 7 bases, leaving 11 bases between them. Here the CDR3 DNA reads TGTGCCAGCAGCCTCCAGGGGTTTGAAAAACTGTTTTTT. It encodes CASSLQGFEKLFF.

In its sample, this clonotype was seen many times. The chain carries TRBV24-1 and TRBJ2-2; D is uncertain. The CDR3 sequence is 14 residues long. The V gene's germline CDR1 is KGHDR and CDR2 SFDVKD. V lost 0 bases and J lost 4, with 5 bases in between. The CDR3 nucleotides are TGTGCCACCAGTGATTTGCTCAGCACCGGGGAGCTGTTTTTT. This encodes CATSDLLSTGELFF.

The chain employs TRBV6-5 and TRBJ2-5, with a tentative D call TRBD2 (6 bases). The V gene's germline CDR1 is MNHEY and CDR2 SVGAGI. With 2 bases removed from V and 7 bases from J, the gap between germline ends came to 11 bases. The CDR3 length is 13 residues. CDR3 coding DNA: TGTGCCAGCAGTTACAGACTCGGGGGGACCCAGTACTTC. Its translation: CASSYRLGGTQYF.

In its sample, this clonotype was seen a few times. The chain links TRBV20-1 to TRBJ2-7; the match to TRBD2 covers 11 bases. This CDR3 is 14 amino acids long. Germline CDR1 is DFQATT and CDR2 is SNEGSKA (reference sequence). The ends lost 6 bases at V and 3 bases at J; junction bases unmatched: 7. As DNA, the CDR3 is TGCAGTGCCTCCCGACTAGCGGGGCGCTACGAGCAGTACTTC. Translating it yields CSASRLAGRYEQYF.

The genes are TRBV5-1 and TRBJ2-1, with 9 bases aligning to TRBD2. The junction had 6 bases not matched to a gene; V was cut back by 2 bases and J by 9 bases. The CDR3 contains 14 residues. Germline CDR1 reads SGHRS; CDR2 reads YFSETQ. CDR3 DNA sequence: TGCGCCAGCAGCTTCGGCGGGGGGGCCGGTGAGCAGTTCTTC. It codes for CASSFGGGAGEQFF.

V usage is TRBV29-1 and J usage is TRBJ2-2, with TRBD2 matching 7 bases. The CDR3 consists of 13 residues. V lost 0 bases, J lost 11 bases, and 6 bases stayed unmatched. Germline V gene data show CDR1 as SQVTM and CDR2 as ANQGSEA. The CDR3 nucleotides read TGCAGCGTTGAAGATTCCGCGGGGGACGAGCTGTTTTTT. Protein sequence: CSVEDSAGDELFF.

V gene TRBV27 combines with J gene TRBJ2-5; tentatively, D is TRBD2 (6 bases). The CDR3 has 14 residues. Per germline, CDR1 MNHEY and CDR2 SMNVEV (reference sequence). Trimming removed 0 bases from V and 7 bases from J, with 12 bases in between. The CDR3 protein is CASSLSGGRGTQYF. As DNA, the CDR3 is TGTGCCAGCAGTTTATCCGGGGGACGGGGGACCCAGTACTTC.

The CDR3 region is CASSPQRPGELFF. The CDR3 DNA is TGTGCCAGCAGCCCTCAGAGACCCGGGGAGCTGTTTTTT. V usage is TRBV7-2 and J usage is TRBJ2-2; D not resolved. V lost 5 bases to trimming and J lost 6 bases, with 10 bases between them. From germline, CDR1 is SGHTA and CDR2 FQGNSA. This CDR3 has 13 residues.

The rearrangement joins TRBV15 to TRBJ1-5; D call uncertain. V lost 0 bases and J 0 bases, leaving 9 bases between the germline ends. The CDR3 totals 16 residues. Germline lookup yields CDR1 LNHNV and CDR2 YYDKDF (reference sequence). CDR3 in DNA: TGTGCCACCAGCAGAGATCGGGATTATAGCAATCAGCCCCAGCATTTT. The encoded protein is CATSRDRDYSNQPQHF.

This clonotype has more than one count but fewer than ten. The chain carries TRBV29-1 and TRBJ1-1, with TRBD1 identical over 9 bases. V trimming: 3 bases; J trimming: 4 bases; junction bases outside the gene matches: 6. Germline V gives CDR1 SQVTM, CDR2 ANQGSEA. The CDR3 extends over 14 amino acids. CDR3 in amino acids: CSVDLSTGGTEAFF. The DNA of the CDR3 is TGCAGCGTTGATTTATCGACAGGGGGCACTGAAGCTTTCTTT. Together with reference TRBV29-1 and TRBJ1-1, the CDR3 gives the full variable domain: SAVISQKPSRDICQRGTSLTIQCQVDSQVTMMFWYRQQPGQSLTLIATANQGSEATYESGFVIDKFPISRPNLTFSTLTVSNMSPEDSSIYLCSVDLSTGGTEAFFGQGTRLTVV.

The genes are TRBV10-3 and TRBJ2-7, with a tentative D call TRBD1 (6 bases). The CDR3 is 13 amino acids. V shed 5 bases and J shed 3 bases, with 11 bases lying between them. Per the germline V gene, CDR1 is ENHRY and CDR2 is SYGVKD. The DNA for the CDR3 is TGTGCCATCAGTCCCGGGACAAACTACGAGCAGTACTTC. It encodes CAISPGTNYEQYF.

In this sample, this clonotype turned up a few times. The chain combines TRBV12-3 or TRBV12-4 with TRBJ1-1, with D possibly TRBD1 on 5 matching bases. Between the trimmed V and J ends, which lost 5 bases and 4 bases, there was a span of 17 bases. The CDR3 is made up of 15 amino acids. Here the CDR3 DNA reads TGTGCCAGCAGTCAAGCGGACGGGAGGGGCACTGAAGCTTTCTTT. This translates into CASSQADGRGTEAFF.

This clonotype was counted a few times. The chain couples TRBV7-9 to TRBJ2-7; D ambiguous. V dropped 1 base and J dropped 12 bases, with 13 bases sitting between them. The germline V gene has CDR1 SEHNR and CDR2 FQNEAQ (reference sequence). The length of the CDR3 is 12 residues. In nucleotides, the CDR3 is TGTGCCAGCAGCTTAGATATAGGTCCCGGGTACTTC. Protein sequence: CASSLDIGPGYF. Using reference TRBV7-9 and TRBJ2-7 for the parts outside the CDR3, the full variable domain is DTGVSQNPRHKITKRGQNVTFRCDPISEHNRLYWYRQTLGQGPEFLTYFQNEAQLEKSRLLSDRFSAERPKGSFSTLEIQRTEQGDSAMYLCASSLDIGPGYFGPGTRLTVT.

This chain uses TRBV6-1 with TRBJ2-1; D may be TRBD2 (6 bases). The V gene lost 10 bases and the J gene lost 7 bases, with 26 bases spanning the gap. The CDR3 totals 16 residues. Germline CDR1 is MNHNS and CDR2 is SASEGT. In nucleotides, the CDR3 is TGTGCCACCAATGAGCTAGGAGGGAAGGGCTGGAATGAGCAGTTCTTC. This translates into CATNELGGKGWNEQFF.

This clonotype was picked up many times. The CDR3 here is CSVEEGTRGDTGELFF. For the CDR3, the DNA is TGCAGCGTTGAAGAAGGGACAAGGGGGGACACCGGGGAGCTGTTTTTT. The chain employs TRBV29-1 and TRBJ2-2; D possibly matches TRBD1 or TRBD2 (6 bases each). Trimming stripped 0 bases from V and 3 bases from J, with 14 bases between. The CDR3 consists of 16 residues. CDR1 is SQVTM, CDR2 ANQGSEA, per germline.

The chain uses TRBV27 and TRBJ2-5; TRBD2 aligns across 10 bases. The CDR3 length is 16 residues. CDR1 and CDR2 from the germline V gene are MNHEY and SMNVEV (reference sequence). V shed 2 bases, J shed 5 bases, and the junction held 8 bases outside the gene matches. CDR3 DNA: TGTGCCAGCAGTTTACTAGCGGGAGATGCATGGGAGACCCAGTACTTC. It translates to CASSLLAGDAWETQYF.

This clonotype was recorded a few times. The rearrangement uses TRBV7-2 and TRBJ2-3; D uncertain. CDR3 length: 13 amino acids. Between the trimmed V and J ends, which lost 5 bases and 2 bases, there was a span of 8 bases. Germline assignment: CDR1 SGHTA and CDR2 FQGNSA. The CDR3 coding sequence is TGTGCCAGCAGCCCCGACATCACAGATACGCAGTATTTT. This gives the protein CASSPDITDTQYF.

The chain carries TRBV3-1 and TRBJ2-5; D ambiguous. Trimming cost V 3 bases and J 5 bases, with 4 bases left between them. The germline V gene has CDR1 LGHDT and CDR2 YNNKEL (reference sequence). The CDR3 consists of 11 residues. CDR3 protein: CASSQSETQYF. CDR3 DNA: TGTGCCAGCAGCCAGTCCGAGACCCAGTACTTC.

There are many counts of this clonotype. The chain carries TRBV15 and TRBJ2-7; TRBD1 might be the D (5 bases). Per the germline V gene, CDR1 is LNHNV and CDR2 is YYDKDF (reference sequence). Deletions cut 3 bases from V and 2 bases from J, with 20 bases between. The CDR3 sequence is 17 residues long. CDR3 nucleotide sequence: TGTGCCACCAGCAGTCTTCCTCCTAACAGGATAACCTACGAGCAGTACTTC. As protein: CATSSLPPNRITYEQYF. The whole variable domain, filled in from reference TRBV15 and TRBJ2-7, reads DAMVIQNPRYQVTQFGKPVTLSCSQTLNHNVMYWYQQKSSQAPKLLFHYYDKDFNNEADTPDNFQSRRPNTSFCFLDIRSPGLGDTAMYLCATSSLPPNRITYEQYFGPGTRLTVT.

This clonotype was recorded at least ten times. V gene TRBV21-1 combines with J gene TRBJ2-3; the table's D gene call, TRBD1, was not cross checked with the DNA. TRBV21-1 is a documented pseudogene. The CDR3 is 17 amino acids. The CDR3 DNA is TGTGCCAGCAGCAAAGCGCAGCGGGGGCCTCACACAGATACGCAGTATTTT. Translating it yields CASSKAQRGPHTDTQYF.

The table lists this clonotype with many counts. The chain combines TRBV2 with TRBJ2-3; the match to TRBD2 covers 10 bases. The CDR3 loop spans 16 amino acids. CDR1 and CDR2 from the germline V gene are SNHLY and FYNNEI. V dropped 2 bases and J dropped 5; count of bases not matched to a gene: 7. The CDR3 is CASSERVAGGEDTQYF. CDR3 in DNA: TGTGCCAGCAGTGAACGGGTAGCGGGAGGTGAAGATACGCAGTATTTT.

Many counts were recorded for this clonotype. This chain joins TRBV4-3 and TRBJ1-2, with D hard to call. The ends were cut back, 0 bases at V and 5 bases at J, with 7 bases in the middle. CDR3 size: 13 residues. Germline CDR1 is LGHNA and CDR2 is YSLEER. The CDR3: CASSQDIRYGYTF. CDR3 coding DNA: TGCGCCAGCAGCCAAGACATTCGGTATGGCTACACCTTC.

The V call is TRBV9, the J call TRBJ2-3; D uncertain. V lost 0 bases to trimming and J lost 1 base, with 3 bases between them. The germline CDR1 and CDR2 sequences are SGDLS and YYNGEE. The CDR3 extends over 13 amino acids. CDR3 in amino acids: CASSVGRTDTQYF. The CDR3 region has the DNA TGTGCCAGCAGCGTAGGCCGCACAGATACGCAGTATTTT. Complete variable domain (other parts from reference TRBV9 and TRBJ2-3): DSGVTQTPKHLITATGQRVTLRCSPRSGDLSVYWYQQSLDQGLQFLIQYYNGEERAKGNILERFSAQQFPDLHSELNLSSLELGDSALYFCASSVGRTDTQYFGPGTRLTVL.